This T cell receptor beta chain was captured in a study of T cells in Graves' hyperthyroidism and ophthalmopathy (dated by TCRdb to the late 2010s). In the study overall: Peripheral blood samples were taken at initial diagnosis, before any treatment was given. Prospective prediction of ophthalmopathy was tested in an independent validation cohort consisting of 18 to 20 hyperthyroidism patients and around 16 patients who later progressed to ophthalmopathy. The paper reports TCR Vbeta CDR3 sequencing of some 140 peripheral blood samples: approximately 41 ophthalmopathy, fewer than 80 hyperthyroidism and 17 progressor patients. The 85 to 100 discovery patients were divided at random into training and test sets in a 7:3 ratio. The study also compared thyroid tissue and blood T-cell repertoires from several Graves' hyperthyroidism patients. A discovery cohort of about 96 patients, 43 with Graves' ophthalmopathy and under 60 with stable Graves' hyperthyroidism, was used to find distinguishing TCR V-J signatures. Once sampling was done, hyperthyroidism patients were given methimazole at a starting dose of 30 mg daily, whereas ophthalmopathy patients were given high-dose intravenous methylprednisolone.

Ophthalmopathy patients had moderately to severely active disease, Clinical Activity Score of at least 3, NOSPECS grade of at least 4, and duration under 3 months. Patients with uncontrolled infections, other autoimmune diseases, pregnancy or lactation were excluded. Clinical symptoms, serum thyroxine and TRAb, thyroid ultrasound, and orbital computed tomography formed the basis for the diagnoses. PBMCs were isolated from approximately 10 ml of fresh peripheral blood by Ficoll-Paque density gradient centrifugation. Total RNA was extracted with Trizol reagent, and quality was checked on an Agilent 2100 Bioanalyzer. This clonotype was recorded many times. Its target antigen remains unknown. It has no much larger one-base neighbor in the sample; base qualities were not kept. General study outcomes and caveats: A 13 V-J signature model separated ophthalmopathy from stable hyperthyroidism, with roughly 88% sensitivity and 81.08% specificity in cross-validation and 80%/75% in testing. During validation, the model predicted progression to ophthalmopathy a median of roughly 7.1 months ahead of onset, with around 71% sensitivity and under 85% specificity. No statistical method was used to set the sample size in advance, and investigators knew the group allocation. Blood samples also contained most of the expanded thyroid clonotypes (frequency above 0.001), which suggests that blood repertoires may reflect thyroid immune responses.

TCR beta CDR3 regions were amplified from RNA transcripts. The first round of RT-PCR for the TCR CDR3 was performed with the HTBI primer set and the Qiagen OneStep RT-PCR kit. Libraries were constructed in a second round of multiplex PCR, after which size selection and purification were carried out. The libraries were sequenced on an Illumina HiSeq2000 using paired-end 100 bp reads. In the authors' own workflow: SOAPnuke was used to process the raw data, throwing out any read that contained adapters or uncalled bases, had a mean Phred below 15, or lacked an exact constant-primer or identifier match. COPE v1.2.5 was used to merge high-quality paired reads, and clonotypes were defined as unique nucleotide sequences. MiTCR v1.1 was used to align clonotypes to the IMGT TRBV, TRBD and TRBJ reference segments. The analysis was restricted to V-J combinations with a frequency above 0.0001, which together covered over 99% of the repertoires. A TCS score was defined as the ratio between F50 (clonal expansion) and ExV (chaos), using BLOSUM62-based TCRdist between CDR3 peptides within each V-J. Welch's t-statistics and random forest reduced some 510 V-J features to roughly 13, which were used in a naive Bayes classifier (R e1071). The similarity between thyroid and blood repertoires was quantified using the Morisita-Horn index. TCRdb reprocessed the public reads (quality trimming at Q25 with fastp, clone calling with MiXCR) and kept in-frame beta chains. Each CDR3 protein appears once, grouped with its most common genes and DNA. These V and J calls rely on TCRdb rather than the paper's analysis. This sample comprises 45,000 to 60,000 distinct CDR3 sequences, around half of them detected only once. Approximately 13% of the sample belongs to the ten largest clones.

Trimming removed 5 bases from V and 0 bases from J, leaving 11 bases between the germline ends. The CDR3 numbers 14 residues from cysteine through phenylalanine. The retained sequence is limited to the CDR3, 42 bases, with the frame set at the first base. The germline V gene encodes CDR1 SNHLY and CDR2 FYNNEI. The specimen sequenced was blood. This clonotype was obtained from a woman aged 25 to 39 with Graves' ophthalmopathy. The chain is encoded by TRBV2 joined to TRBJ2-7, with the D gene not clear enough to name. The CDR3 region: CASSQQRSSYEQYF. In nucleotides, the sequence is TGTGCCAGCAGTCAACAAAGGAGCTCCTACGAGCAGTACTTC.